One sample yielded the 31 T cell receptor beta chains listed below, sequenced in a study of beta chain features in type 1 diabetes. The isolated RNA, all of it, was reverse transcribed, so expressed TCRB transcripts were what got sequenced. Libraries were prepared by immunoSEQ multiplex PCR; TCRdb keeps only in-frame clonotypes and omits some of them. The table shows about 59,000 clones, with roughly three fifths occurring only once. Input material: Tregs from blood. The receptors here all came from a young woman in good health.

The rearrangement joins TRBV7-6 to TRBJ2-7; unclear D gene. V gave up 5 bases and J gave up 6 bases, with 17 bases separating them. This CDR3 has 14 amino acids. Germline V gives CDR1 SGHVS, CDR2 FNYEAQ. In DNA, the CDR3 is TGTGCCAGCAGCCAGTGGTCCCTCCCGGGCGAGCAGTACTTC. It specifies CASSQWSLPGEQYF.

The chain couples TRBV2 to TRBJ2-2; 8 nucleotides agree with TRBD2. The V gene end was trimmed by 8 bases and the J gene end by 7 bases; junction bases not matched to a gene: 6. CDR3 length: 13 amino acids. Germline-derived CDR1 and CDR2 are SNHLY and FYNNEI. The CDR3 spells CASEREPGGELFF. Here the CDR3 DNA reads TGTGCCAGCGAGCGGGAGCCGGGCGGGGAGCTGTTTTTT.

The chain uses TRBV7-3 and TRBJ2-5; 9 bases line up with TRBD1. This CDR3 comprises 16 residues. The germline CDR1 and CDR2 sequences are SGHTA and FQGTGA. The V segment lost 4 bases and the J segment 1 base; nucleotides outside the gene matches: 7. The CDR3 DNA reads TGTGCCAGCAGCTCCGGGACAGGGAGGGGCCAAGAGACCCAGTACTTC. It translates to CASSSGTGRGQETQYF. The full variable domain, rest sourced from reference TRBV7-3 and TRBJ2-5, is GAGVSQTPSNKVTEKGKYVELRCDPISGHTALYWYRQSLGQGPEFLIYFQGTGAADDSGLPNDRFFAVRPEGSVSTLKIQRTERGDSAVYLCASSSGTGRGQETQYFGPGTRLLVL.

The chain is built from TRBV12-5 and TRBJ1-5; tentatively, D is TRBD1 (5 bases). Germline assignment: CDR1 LGHNT and CDR2 FRNRAP. The CDR3 sequence is 15 residues long. V lost 4 bases to trimming and J lost 3 bases, with 13 bases between them. CDR3 amino acids: CASGSTQDSNQPQHF. The CDR3 region has the DNA TGTGCTAGTGGTTCGACACAGGATTCCAATCAGCCCCAGCATTTT.

V and J are TRBV27 and TRBJ2-5; TRBD1 aligns across 7 bases. CDR1 MNHEY and CDR2 SMNVEV come from the germline V gene (reference sequence). After removal of 6 bases from V and 6 bases from J, the junction contained 10 bases not matched to a gene. The CDR3 contains 14 residues. The chain's CDR3 is CASRQGTAMKTQYF. As DNA, the CDR3 is TGTGCCAGCAGACAAGGGACAGCGATGAAGACCCAGTACTTC.

V is TRBV25-1 and J is TRBJ2-2, with 7 nucleotides matching TRBD1. The CDR3 covers 15 residues. Germline CDR1 reads MGHDK; CDR2 reads SYGVNS. The J segment lost 3 bases and the V segment lost 6 bases, leaving 7 bases of the junction unmatched. The DNA for the CDR3 is TGTGCCAGCAGACAGACAGGGTTTGACACCGGGGAGCTGTTTTTT. Its protein is CASRQTGFDTGELFF.

This chain uses TRBV27 with TRBJ1-5; D gene unclear. Trimming cost V 1 base and J 1 base, with 14 bases left between them. Germline V gives CDR1 MNHEY, CDR2 SMNVEV (reference sequence). The CDR3 is 17 amino acids. The DNA for the CDR3 is TGTGCCAGCAGTTTATACCCCCCAGGCGGGAGCAATCAGCCCCAGCATTTT. Its translation is CASSLYPPGGSNQPQHF.

The J gene is TRBJ2-1, the V gene TRBV4-1; D not certain. The CDR3 totals 16 residues. V was shortened by 1 base and J by 0 bases, with 10 bases between the two germline ends. CDR1 MGHRA and CDR2 YSYEKL come from the germline V gene. The CDR3 sequence: CASSQVDMSSYNEQFF. CDR3 nucleotides: TGCGCCAGCAGCCAAGTAGACATGAGCTCCTACAATGAGCAGTTCTTC.

The chain is built from TRBV25-1 and TRBJ1-3; possible D gene TRBD1, 6 bases. CDR3 size: 18 residues. Germline CDR1 is MGHDK and CDR2 is SYGVNS. Trimming removed 4 bases from V and 0 bases from J, with 19 bases in between. The CDR3 DNA follows: TGTGCCAGCAGTGCCAAAGGGGGAACAGTGCCCTCTGGAAACACCATATATTTT. It codes for CASSAKGGTVPSGNTIYF.

This chain connects TRBV5-1 to TRBJ2-5; 13 nucleotides match TRBD2. The CDR3 totals 18 residues. The germline V gene has CDR1 SGHRS and CDR2 YFSETQ. The trim removed 5 bases at V and 2 bases at J, leaving 12 bases unmatched. CDR3 region: CASRLTSGGRSRQETQYF. As DNA, the CDR3 is TGCGCCAGCAGGCTGACTAGCGGGGGGCGCTCGAGGCAAGAGACCCAGTACTTC.

This clone was counted ten times or more. V and J are TRBV19 and TRBJ2-3; 7 nucleotides line up with TRBD2. CDR3 size: 13 residues. The V gene end was trimmed by 6 bases and the J gene end by 4 bases; junction bases not matched to a gene: 4. Germline V CDR1 and CDR2: LNHDA, SQIVND (reference sequence). The CDR3 region has the DNA TGTGCCAGTAGCATGGGACTACCAGATACGCAGTATTTT. Translating it yields CASSMGLPDTQYF.

This clone was recorded a few times. V usage is TRBV5-1 and J usage is TRBJ1-5, with TRBD1 matching over 9 bases. There are 15 residues in the CDR3. Germline CDR1 reads SGHRS; CDR2 reads YFSETQ. Trimming cost V 2 bases and J 4 bases; bases outside gene matches: 4. The CDR3 coding sequence is TGCGCCAGCAGCTTAGGACAGGGGAATAATCAGCCCCAGCATTTT. Encoded protein: CASSLGQGNNQPQHF. The full variable domain, in which reference TRBV5-1 and TRBJ1-5 provide the parts outside the CDR3, is KAGVTQTPRYLIKTRGQQVTLSCSPISGHRSVSWYQQTPGQGLQFLFEYFSETQRNKGNFPGRFSGRQFSNSRSEMNVSTLELGDSALYLCASSLGQGNNQPQHFGDGTRLSIL.

The chain employs TRBV11-3 and TRBJ2-2; D is ambiguous. The V gene's germline CDR1 is SGHNT and CDR2 YENEEA. This CDR3 region has 13 residues. Between the trimmed V and J ends, which lost 4 bases and 3 bases, there was a span of 6 bases. Written as DNA, the CDR3 is TGTGCCAGCAGCTCCTCCTACACCGGGGAGCTGTTTTTT. This gives the protein CASSSSYTGELFF.

V is TRBV19 and J is TRBJ1-2; D not certain. The CDR3 extends over 12 amino acids. CDR1 and CDR2 from the germline V gene are LNHDA and SQIVND (reference sequence). V gave up 8 bases and J gave up 2 bases, with 9 bases separating them. The CDR3 protein is CASYRQNYGYTF. CDR3 in DNA: TGTGCCAGTTACCGACAAAACTATGGCTACACCTTC.

V usage is TRBV6-1 and J usage is TRBJ1-2, with 9 bases lining up with TRBD1. CDR1 MNHNS and CDR2 SASEGT come from the germline V gene. The CDR3 has 14 amino acids. Unmatched junction bases numbered 9, after V lost 7 bases and J lost 6 bases. CDR3 in DNA: TGTGCCAGCACCTCGGACAGGGGAATTCATGGCTACACCTTC. This sequence encodes CASTSDRGIHGYTF.

This chain uses TRBV2 with TRBJ1-5; D is unresolved. Germline CDR1 is SNHLY and CDR2 is FYNNEI. CDR3 length: 12 amino acids. V was pared by 5 bases and J by 7 bases, with 9 bases between. This CDR3 reads CASSKNTQPQHF. In DNA, the CDR3 is TGTGCCAGCAGTAAGAATACACAGCCCCAGCATTTT.

This clone was counted between two and nine times. V usage is TRBV20-1 and J usage is TRBJ2-7; TRBD2 is a possible D gene (6 bases). Germline V gene sequence: CDR1 DFQATT, CDR2 SNEGSKA (reference sequence). The germline V and J ends were trimmed by 0 bases and 13 bases, with 13 bases remaining between them. The CDR3 runs to 11 residues. CDR3 sequence: CSARDGTSSYF. For the CDR3, the DNA is TGCAGTGCTAGAGATGGAACTAGCTCATACTTC.

The chain has TRBV5-8 and TRBJ2-2; unclear D gene. V lost 1 base, J lost 4 bases, and 5 bases lay in between. The CDR3 is 13 amino acids. Germline CDR1 reads SGHTS; CDR2 reads YDEGEE. The CDR3 DNA is TGTGCCAGCAGCTTGTACTCCACCGGGGAGCTGTTTTTT. Translated, it gives CASSLYSTGELFF.

The V call is TRBV10-1, the J call TRBJ2-3; TRBD1 aligns across 11 bases. Germline values: CDR1 WNHNN, CDR2 SYGVQD (reference sequence). This CDR3 has 14 residues. V trimming: 4 bases; J trimming: 5 bases; junction bases outside the gene matches: 2. DNA for the CDR3: TGCGCCAGCAGTGCGGGACAGGGGGAAGATACGCAGTATTTT. This translates into CASSAGQGEDTQYF.

This clone was counted a few times. This rearrangement joins TRBV6-5 to TRBJ2-7, with TRBD2 as a possible D gene (7 bases). Per germline, CDR1 MNHEY and CDR2 SVGAGI. Trimming removed 7 bases at V and 6 bases at J, with 19 bases between. This CDR3 is 14 amino acids long. The CDR3, as DNA: TGTGCCAGCAAACAAGGGGGGAGGGCCATCGAGCAGTACTTC. It codes for CASKQGGRAIEQYF.

The chain links TRBV5-1 to TRBJ1-1, with D unclear. This CDR3 spans 13 amino acids. Trimming removed 4 bases at V and 5 bases at J, with 12 bases between. Germline CDR1 SGHRS, CDR2 YFSETQ. CDR3 DNA: TGCGCCAGCAGCCTTGGGAGGGAGACTGAAGCTTTCTTT. Translating it yields CASSLGRETEAFF.

The chain employs TRBV30 and TRBJ2-6, with TRBD2 matching over 9 bases. Per germline, CDR1 GTSNPN and CDR2 SVGIG (reference sequence). This CDR3 contains 17 residues. V was clipped by 5 bases and J by 0 bases; unmatched bases: 8. The CDR3 DNA follows: TGTGCCTGGCGAGGGGGGCGGGGGGGCTCTGGGGCCAACGTCCTGACTTTC. Translation gives CAWRGGRGGSGANVLTF.

V is TRBV30 and J is TRBJ1-3, with D unresolved. CDR1 is GTSNPN and CDR2 is SVGIG in the germline V gene (reference sequence). This CDR3 contains 15 residues. Trimming removed 2 bases from V and 0 bases from J, with 11 bases in between. The DNA for the CDR3 is TGTGCCTGGAGTTACAGCAGATCCTCTGGAAACACCATATATTTT. Protein product: CAWSYSRSSGNTIYF.

The chain links TRBV5-5 to TRBJ2-7, with TRBD1 identical over 9 bases. The tail of the sequence fits TRBJ2-5 better, so the J call may be wrong. The CDR3 is 14 amino acids. Germline values: CDR1 SGHKS, CDR2 YYEKEE (reference sequence). This chain's CDR3 is CASSLQGATETQYF. CDR3 DNA sequence: TGTGCCAGCAGCTTACAGGGGGCTACGGAGACCCAGTACTTC.

The V and J genes are TRBV30 and TRBJ2-7; the match to TRBD1 covers 8 bases. From germline, CDR1 is GTSNPN and CDR2 SVGIG (reference sequence). J was trimmed by 0 bases and V by 6 bases; bases with no gene match: 7. The CDR3 contains 14 residues. CDR3 coding DNA: TGTGCCTGTTCCAGGGGGCTTTTCTCCTACGAGCAGTACTTC. Translation: CACSRGLFSYEQYF.

Only a few counts were recorded for this clone. The V gene is TRBV5-6, the J gene TRBJ2-7; 9 bases are a match to TRBD1. Per the germline V gene, CDR1 is SGHDT and CDR2 is YYEEEE. The CDR3 totals 16 residues. V lost 0 bases to trimming and J lost 0 bases; unmatched junction nucleotides: 4. CDR3 in DNA: TGTGCCAGCAGCTTGGGACAGGGGGTTTCCTCCTACGAGCAGTACTTC. Its protein product is CASSLGQGVSSYEQYF.

This clone has a handful of counts. The V call is TRBV4-2, the J call TRBJ1-4, with 10 nucleotides matching TRBD1. Germline V CDR1 and CDR2: LGHNA, YNFKEQ. CDR3 length: 15 amino acids. Trimming removed 0 bases from V and 11 bases from J; junction bases left unmatched: 6. This CDR3 is CASSQDWGTGVKLFF. CDR3 nucleotide sequence: TGTGCCAGCAGCCAAGATTGGGGGACAGGGGTGAAACTGTTTTTT.

This clone has just a few counts. This chain uses TRBV7-9 with TRBJ2-1; maybe TRBD1 (5 bases). CDR3 length equals 14 residues. V lost 1 base, J lost 5 bases, and 9 bases lay in between. CDR1 SEHNR and CDR2 FQNEAQ come from the germline V gene (reference sequence). The CDR3: CASSLGRGNNEQFF. Written as DNA, the CDR3 is TGTGCCAGCAGCTTAGGAAGGGGAAACAATGAGCAGTTCTTC. Based on the CDR3 plus reference TRBV7-9 and TRBJ2-1, the full variable domain is DTGVSQNPRHKITKRGQNVTFRCDPISEHNRLYWYRQTLGQGPEFLTYFQNEAQLEKSRLLSDRFSAERPKGSFSTLEIQRTEQGDSAMYLCASSLGRGNNEQFFGPGTRLTVL.

The chain has TRBV25-1 and TRBJ1-5; possibly TRBD1 for D (6 bases). Trimming shortened V by 5 bases and J by 3 bases, and 8 bases separated the two germline ends. Germline loops: CDR1 MGHDK, CDR2 SYGVNS. There are 13 residues in the CDR3. The CDR3 bases are TGTGCCAGCAGTACAGGGTCCAATCAGCCCCAGCATTTT. Encoded protein: CASSTGSNQPQHF.

V is TRBV5-1 and J is TRBJ1-2; 7 bases fit TRBD1. Germline CDR1 reads SGHRS; CDR2 reads YFSETQ. J lost 2 bases, V lost 4 bases, and 5 bases had no gene match. The CDR3 consists of 14 residues. CDR3: CASSHRDRNYGYTF. The CDR3 DNA reads as TGCGCCAGCAGCCACCGGGACAGAAACTATGGCTACACCTTC.

This chain joins TRBV2 and TRBJ2-7, with a possible D match to TRBD1 (6 bases). This CDR3 is built from 14 residues. The germline gives CDR1 SNHLY, CDR2 FYNNEI. The V end was cut by 5 bases, the J end by 4 bases, with 15 bases between. For the CDR3, the DNA is TGTGCCAGCAGTTTTGAGGGTAGGGGGTACGAGCAGTACTTC. Amino acids: CASSFEGRGYEQYF.